Below, 27 T cell receptor beta chains from the same sample are listed, as sequenced in a study of blood T cells in healthy people across ages (dated by TCRdb to between 2015 and 2017). The library was built by means of 5' RACE. Sequenced on an Illumina HiSeq 2500. The second PCR ran for about 6 to 11 cycles and used a J-beta primer mix along with a sample-barcoded 5' primer. Using fastp at Q25 and MiXCR, TCRdb reprocessed the public reads and kept productive beta chains. A single entry per CDR3 protein holds the most common genes and DNA from its merged rows. A total of 1.5 million to 2 million distinct CDR3 sequences appear in this sample, roughly 28% of them only once. Over 7% of the sample comes from the top ten. Material: blood. Receptors were obtained from a woman in her thirties in good health.

This clonotype was observed a handful of times. The chain employs TRBV7-9 and TRBJ2-1; 7 positions agree with TRBD2. Germline CDR1 and CDR2: SEHNR and FQNEAQ (reference sequence). The CDR3 has 17 amino acids. J gave up 3 bases and V 2 bases, and 10 bases lay outside the gene matches. The CDR3 loop reads CASSLKLASGIYNEQFF. The CDR3 bases are TGTGCCAGCAGCTTAAAATTGGCTAGCGGAATCTACAATGAGCAGTTCTTC.

The chain joins TRBV18 to TRBJ1-2; 10 bases are shared with TRBD1. Germline assignment: CDR1 KGHSH and CDR2 LQKENI. V was clipped by 6 bases and J by 7 bases; unmatched bases: 8. The CDR3 has 14 residues. CDR3 sequence (DNA): TGTGCCAGCTCTAAGACAGGGGGCGAAGGTGGCTACACCTTC. It translates to CASSKTGGEGGYTF.

The rearrangement joins TRBV7-6 to TRBJ2-1; 10 positions match TRBD2. V dropped 5 bases and J dropped 4; count of bases not matched to a gene: 8. This CDR3 has 16 residues. Per the germline V gene, CDR1 is SGHVS and CDR2 is FNYEAQ. In DNA, the CDR3 is TGTGCCAGCAGCATTCCCGGGACTAGCGTTTACAATGAGCAGTTCTTC. This encodes CASSIPGTSVYNEQFF.

The CDR3 sequence is CASGLDSPYEQYF. Here the CDR3 DNA reads TGTGCTAGTGGTTTGGACAGCCCCTACGAGCAGTACTTC. The rearrangement links TRBV12-5 to TRBJ2-7; D is uncertain. The CDR3 length is 13 residues. Germline CDR1 is LGHNT and CDR2 is FRNRAP. V was clipped by 1 base and J by 2 bases, with 6 bases between them.

The genes are TRBV19 and TRBJ2-3; D is unclear. The CDR3 length is 13 residues. V gave up 3 bases and J gave up 4 bases, with 8 bases separating them. Germline CDR1 and CDR2: LNHDA and SQIVND (reference sequence). The CDR3 reads CASSIALADTQYF. The CDR3 coding sequence is TGTGCCAGTAGTATTGCCCTCGCAGATACGCAGTATTTT.

The V gene is TRBV11-2, the J gene TRBJ2-1; the D gene is possibly TRBD1 (5 bases). This CDR3 contains 14 residues. Germline V CDR1 and CDR2: SGHAT, FQNNGV. Trimming removed 7 bases from V and 5 bases from J, with 15 bases in between. This chain's CDR3 is CASIHQGFDNEQFF. DNA for the CDR3: TGTGCCAGCATCCACCAGGGTTTCGACAATGAGCAGTTCTTC.

This clonotype was detected ten times or more. The chain is built from TRBV5-4 and TRBJ2-4; D not resolved. This CDR3 is built from 12 residues. The V gene's germline CDR1 is SGHNT and CDR2 YYREEE (reference sequence). Trimming stripped 0 bases from V and 8 bases from J, with 6 bases between. The CDR3 DNA follows: TGTGCCAGCAGCTTGGACGACGACATTCAGTACTTC. It is translated as CASSLDDDIQYF. Together with reference TRBV5-4 and TRBJ2-4, the CDR3 gives the full variable domain: ETGVTQSPTHLIKTRGQQVTLRCSSQSGHNTVSWYQQALGQGPQFIFQYYREEENGRGNFPPRFSGLQFPNYSSELNVNALELDDSALYLCASSLDDDIQYFGAGTRLSVL.

This clonotype has at least ten counts. The CDR3 DNA reads TGCAGTGCTAGATCCGGCTACGAGCAGTACTTC. As protein: CSARSGYEQYF. The chain carries TRBV20-1 and TRBJ2-7; no definite D call. Germline values: CDR1 DFQATT, CDR2 SNEGSKA (reference sequence). This CDR3 contains 11 residues. V shed 2 bases and J shed 3 bases, with 5 bases lying between them.

This clonotype has just a few counts. The chain employs TRBV12-3 or TRBV12-4 and TRBJ1-1; TRBD1 might be the D (6 bases). The length of the CDR3 is 15 residues. The V end was cut by 2 bases, the J end by 4 bases, with 14 bases between. Here the CDR3 reads CASSLFGGRSTEAFF. The CDR3 nucleotides are TGTGCCAGCAGTTTATTTGGGGGGCGATCCACTGAAGCTTTCTTT.

This clonotype showed up just once. The rearrangement joins TRBV9 to TRBJ1-3; 7 nucleotides align to TRBD1. This CDR3 spans 15 amino acids. The junction had 4 bases not matched to a gene; V was cut back by 2 bases and J by 2 bases. Germline lookup yields CDR1 SGDLS and CDR2 YYNGEE. CDR3 DNA sequence: TGTGCCAGCAGCGTGGACAGGATTGCTGGAAACACCATATATTTT. Protein sequence: CASSVDRIAGNTIYF.

This clonotype has just a few counts. The CDR3 loop is CASSRDSLEHEQYF. The CDR3 region has the DNA TGTGCCAGCAGCCGAGACAGTCTAGAACACGAGCAGTACTTC. The gene calls are TRBV7-6 and TRBJ2-7; maybe TRBD1 (5 bases). The V end lost 5 bases, the J end lost 5 bases, and 16 bases lay between the germline ends. The germline CDR1 and CDR2 sequences are SGHVS and FNYEAQ. The CDR3 runs 14 residues.

This clonotype was seen only a few times. The chain links TRBV20-1 to TRBJ1-3, with 7 bases aligning to TRBD1. The V segment lost 0 bases and the J segment 4 bases; nucleotides outside the gene matches: 6. The CDR3 covers 15 residues. Germline CDR1 DFQATT, CDR2 SNEGSKA (reference sequence). In nucleotides, the CDR3 is TGCAGTGCTAGAGATCAGCTCAGGGGGGGAAACACCATATATTTT. Translation: CSARDQLRGGNTIYF.

This clonotype was picked up a small number of times. The rearrangement joins TRBV7-2 to TRBJ2-5; D is ambiguous. The CDR3 consists of 12 residues. The V end was cut by 1 base, the J end by 7 bases, with 7 bases between. Germline CDR1 and CDR2: SGHTA and FQGNSA. In DNA form, the CDR3 reads TGTGCCAGCAGCTTAGTACTGGGGACCCAGTACTTC. It is translated as CASSLVLGTQYF.

Note on this clonotype: A much larger clone differs by one base, so this may be a read error. This sequence joins TRBV4-3 and TRBJ2-1, with 9 bases matching TRBD2. The CDR3 covers 15 residues. Germline lookup yields CDR1 LGHNA and CDR2 YSLEER. The CDR3 DNA sequence: TGCGCCAGCAGCCGATTAGCGGGAGTGGGCAATGGGCAGTTCTTC. Its translation is CASSRLAGVGNGQFF.

The chain couples TRBV5-4 to TRBJ2-1; D might be TRBD2 (5 bases). The CDR3 has 13 amino acids. The V gene lost 5 bases and the J gene lost 9 bases, with 15 bases spanning the gap. Germline CDR1 is SGHNT and CDR2 is YYREEE (reference sequence). The CDR3 DNA follows: TGTGCCAGCAGTTCTAGGGTCGGACTTGAGCAGTTCTTC. Translated, it gives CASSSRVGLEQFF. The whole variable domain, filled in from reference TRBV5-4 and TRBJ2-1, reads ETGVTQSPTHLIKTRGQQVTLRCSSQSGHNTVSWYQQALGQGPQFIFQYYREEENGRGNFPPRFSGLQFPNYSSELNVNALELDDSALYLCASSSRVGLEQFFGPGTRLTVL.

This clonotype has more than one count but fewer than ten. The rearrangement links TRBV20-1 to TRBJ2-3; D may be TRBD1 (6 bases). Trimming took 5 bases from V and 5 from J, leaving 11 bases between them. Germline V gives CDR1 DFQATT, CDR2 SNEGSKA (reference sequence). This CDR3 contains 12 residues. Written as DNA, the CDR3 is TGCAGTGCTGAGGGGGTGCGAGATACGCAGTATTTT. Translated, it gives CSAEGVRDTQYF.

The chain joins TRBV11-2 to TRBJ2-5; D may be TRBD2 (5 bases). The CDR3 has 15 residues. Germline V CDR1 and CDR2: SGHAT, FQNNGV. V lost 10 bases and J lost 2, with 20 bases in between. The chain's CDR3 is CATREKAGDQETQYF. The CDR3, as DNA: TGTGCCACCCGAGAGAAGGCGGGTGATCAAGAGACCCAGTACTTC.

This clonotype showed up many times. The J gene is TRBJ2-7, the V gene TRBV28; 7 nucleotides agree with TRBD1. V was pared by 4 bases and J by 12 bases, with 9 bases of the junction left unmatched. The CDR3 runs 12 residues. Per the germline V gene, CDR1 is MDHEN and CDR2 is SYDVKM. The CDR3 bases are TGTGCCAGCAGTTCACCGGGGACAGTGGGGTACTTC. Its protein is CASSSPGTVGYF.

This clonotype showed up many times. The J gene is TRBJ2-6, the V gene TRBV12-3 or TRBV12-4; TRBD1 matches 7 bases. J was trimmed by 2 bases and V by 3 bases; bases with no gene match: 1. The CDR3 sequence is 15 residues long. The CDR3 nucleotides are TGTGCCAGCAGTTTGGACAGGCCTGGGGCCAACGTCCTGACTTTC. This encodes CASSLDRPGANVLTF.

The J gene is TRBJ1-5, the V gene TRBV12-3 or TRBV12-4, with a possible D match to TRBD1 (5 bases). With 6 bases removed from V and 1 base from J, the gap between germline ends came to 22 bases. The CDR3 length is 18 residues. DNA of the CDR3: TGTGCCAGCAGGCGCGACCGGGGGTCAGTTGGAAGCAATCAGCCCCAGCATTTT. This codes for CASRRDRGSVGSNQPQHF.

Concerning this clonotype: This could be a read error, since a much larger clone is one nucleotide away. The CDR3 DNA is TGTGCCAGCAGCTGGCGGGAGGGCAACAGGAACATTCAGTACTTC. Translating it yields CASSWREGNRNIQYF. The chain joins TRBV7-2 to TRBJ2-4; TRBD2 matches 9 bases. Germline lookup yields CDR1 SGHTA and CDR2 FQGNSA. Trimming took 4 bases from V and 7 from J; bases not matched to a gene: 8. This CDR3 comprises 15 residues.

The chain employs TRBV9 and TRBJ2-5, with unresolved D. Germline loops: CDR1 SGDLS, CDR2 YYNGEE. V lost 8 bases, J lost 3 bases, and 20 bases lay in between. The CDR3 contains 15 residues. CDR3 sequence: CASTFGQAAKETQYF. Here the CDR3 DNA reads TGTGCCAGTACCTTCGGCCAGGCCGCTAAAGAGACCCAGTACTTC.

This clonotype was seen at least ten times. This rearrangement joins TRBV7-2 to TRBJ2-5; TRBD2 is a possible D gene (6 bases). Germline-derived CDR1 and CDR2 are SGHTA and FQGNSA. The CDR3 runs 13 residues. The V end was cut by 3 bases, the J end by 4 bases, with 9 bases between. CDR3: CASSFEGGETQYF. CDR3 bases: TGTGCCAGCAGCTTCGAGGGAGGAGAGACCCAGTACTTC.

Of note for this clonotype: A much larger clone is a single base away; this may be a read error. This chain links TRBV24-1 with TRBJ2-7; perhaps TRBD1 as D (6 bases). This CDR3 is 13 amino acids long. Trimming took off 6 bases at V and 0 bases at J, with 8 bases between the two ends. CDR1 and CDR2 from the germline V gene are KGHDR and SFDVKD. The CDR3 loop is CATSQGSSYEQYF. For the CDR3, the DNA is TGTGCCACCAGTCAGGGGAGCTCCTACGAGCAGTACTTC.

V usage is TRBV6-4 and J usage is TRBJ2-1; 15 nucleotides agree with TRBD2. V trimming: 0 bases; J trimming: 10 bases; junction bases outside the gene matches: 1. The CDR3 length is 15 residues. Germline V gene lookup returns CDR1 MRHNA and CDR2 SNTAGT. Here the CDR3 reads CASSDSGLAGGEQFF. The CDR3 region has the DNA TGTGCCAGCAGTGACTCGGGACTAGCGGGAGGAGAGCAGTTCTTC.

The chain combines TRBV3-1 with TRBJ2-3; 11 bases are shared with TRBD1. V dropped 4 bases and J dropped 2; count of bases not matched to a gene: 8. This CDR3 is 17 amino acids long. CDR1 and CDR2 (germline): LGHDT, YNNKEL (reference sequence). DNA for the CDR3: TGTGCCAGCAGCCTAACCGGGACAGGGGGTCCCACAGATACGCAGTATTTT. Translating gives CASSLTGTGGPTDTQYF.

V usage is TRBV7-2 and J usage is TRBJ1-1, with D uncertain. Germline loops: CDR1 SGHTA, CDR2 FQGNSA. This CDR3 has 15 residues. The V gene lost 1 base and the J gene lost 4 bases, with 13 bases spanning the gap. This CDR3 is CASSLGPGQTTEAFF. The CDR3 nucleotides are TGTGCCAGCAGCTTAGGGCCGGGCCAGACCACTGAAGCTTTCTTT.